This T cell receptor (beta chain) originates from a study of shared clonotypes between healthy human individuals. CD45RA+ naive and CD45RA-negative memory subsets were separated from CD4+ cells. This clone was observed a single time. Generated by immunoSEQ multiplex PCR, the TCRdb table keeps only in-frame clones and is missing some. The table has some 2,000,000 clones, 95% seen once; the top ten hold 0.13%. The receptor's source is a man aged 18 to 30 in good health. Sequenced input: naive CD4+ T cells sorted from blood. Subset indicated: CD45RA+ positively selected.

CDR3 bases: TGTGCCAGCAGCTACCGCGGGGGGGGCACAGATACGCAGTATTTT. The encoded protein is CASSYRGGGTDTQYF. The chain employs TRBV14 and TRBJ2-3; 9 bases are a match to TRBD2. The ends lost 5 bases at V and 1 base at J; junction bases unmatched: 4. This CDR3 is 15 amino acids long. Germline CDR1 is SGHDN and CDR2 is FVKESK.